These 12 T cell receptor beta chains were sequenced from one sample in a study of T-cell reconstitution after alpha-beta-depleted transplantation in children (dated by TCRdb to about 2016). Receptors were amplified or captured by PCR. Sequencing instrument: Illumina HiSeq 2500. To normalize quantification of the TCRbeta repertoire, the TCR libraries were built with molecular barcoding that relied on unique molecular identifiers. In-frame beta chains were kept once TCRdb had trimmed the public reads at Q25 with fastp and called clones with MiXCR. CDR3 protein duplicates are merged, each entry listing the most common genes and DNA. This sample comprises more than 550,000 distinct CDR3 sequences, roughly a tenth of them detected only once. The ten top clones hold less than 4.5% of the sample. This specimen was PBMCs from the stem cell graft donor, taken from the stem cell graft. These receptors were obtained from a human donor who donated a stem cell graft to a child with acute myeloid leukemia.

V is TRBV20-1 and J is TRBJ2-7; 12 bases are a match to TRBD2. Germline V gene data show CDR1 as DFQATT and CDR2 as SNEGSKA (reference sequence). The ends lost 2 bases at V and 3 bases at J; junction bases unmatched: 5. This CDR3 contains 15 residues. Written as DNA, the CDR3 is TGCAGTGCTAGACCCCTAGCGGGAGGGCTCTACGAGCAGTACTTC. Amino acid sequence: CSARPLAGGLYEQYF.

This clonotype was observed many times. The V gene is TRBV5-6, the J gene TRBJ2-3, with D unclear. CDR3 length: 15 residues. With 0 bases removed from V and 2 bases from J, the gap between germline ends came to 10 bases. Germline V gene lookup returns CDR1 SGHDT and CDR2 YYEEEE. The CDR3 DNA sequence: TGTGCCAGCAGCTTGGCTAGGGAACTCACAGATACGCAGTATTTT. Amino acid sequence: CASSLARELTDTQYF.

There are a few counts of this clonotype. V is TRBV28 and J is TRBJ2-5; either TRBD1 or TRBD2 may fit D (7 bases each). Germline CDR1 and CDR2: MDHEN and SYDVKM. Trimming shortened V by 5 bases and J by 5 bases, and 18 bases separated the two germline ends. The CDR3 sequence is 15 residues long. CDR3 sequence (DNA): TGTGCCAGCAGTCCAGGGAGGGGGCCGGTGGAGACCCAGTACTTC. Protein: CASSPGRGPVETQYF.

This clonotype was recorded a few times. The chain couples TRBV20-1 to TRBJ2-5, with 13 positions matching TRBD2. CDR3 length: 16 amino acids. V was clipped by 4 bases and J by 0 bases; unmatched bases: 5. CDR1 DFQATT and CDR2 SNEGSKA come from the germline V gene (reference sequence). As DNA, the CDR3 is TGCAGTGCTAACCCGGGACTAGCGGGAAACCAAGAGACCCAGTACTTC. Protein sequence: CSANPGLAGNQETQYF.

This clonotype showed up many times. V gene TRBV29-1 combines with J gene TRBJ2-5, with D hard to call. The CDR3 has 12 residues. Per germline, CDR1 SQVTM and CDR2 ANQGSEA. V lost 3 bases and J 2 bases, leaving 7 bases between the germline ends. CDR3 residues: CSVDSQQETQYF. CDR3 DNA sequence: TGCAGCGTTGATAGCCAGCAAGAGACCCAGTACTTC.

Many counts were recorded for this clonotype. The genes are TRBV6-5 and TRBJ2-4; 12 nucleotides line up with TRBD2. In germline, CDR1 is MNHEY, CDR2 SVGAGI. The CDR3 loop spans 16 amino acids. V lost 6 bases, J lost 3 bases, and 6 bases stayed unmatched. The CDR3 sequence is CASSHWTSGDKNIQYF. The DNA for the CDR3 is TGTGCCAGCAGCCACTGGACTAGCGGGGACAAAAACATTCAGTACTTC.

This clonotype was seen a few times. The J gene is TRBJ2-7, the V gene TRBV6-5, with a tentative D call TRBD1 (7 bases). Germline V gene sequence: CDR1 MNHEY, CDR2 SVGAGI. V was trimmed by 0 bases and J by 4 bases, leaving 16 bases between them. The CDR3 extends over 16 amino acids. In DNA form, the CDR3 reads TGTGCCAGCAGTTACTCGGGGTCAGGGGGGTCGTACGAGCAGTACTTC. Its translation is CASSYSGSGGSYEQYF.

This clonotype was counted at least ten times. V usage is TRBV27 and J usage is TRBJ2-1; D unresolved. CDR1 MNHEY and CDR2 SMNVEV come from the germline V gene (reference sequence). The V end lost 7 bases, the J end lost 5 bases, and 15 bases lay between the germline ends. CDR3 length equals 14 residues. The CDR3 is CASTQNWHHNEQFF. The DNA of the CDR3 is TGTGCCAGCACCCAGAACTGGCACCACAATGAGCAGTTCTTC.

This clonotype has a handful of counts. V gene TRBV20-1 combines with J gene TRBJ2-2; D is tentatively TRBD1 or TRBD2 (6 bases each). The CDR3 has 14 residues. The ends were cut back, 6 bases at V and 1 base at J, with 12 bases in the middle. Germline CDR1 is DFQATT and CDR2 is SNEGSKA (reference sequence). CDR3 in DNA: TGCAGTGCGGAGGGACACTGGAACACCGGGGAGCTGTTTTTT. Protein sequence: CSAEGHWNTGELFF.

This clonotype came up a few times. The gene calls are TRBV18 and TRBJ2-2, with 9 bases that match TRBD1. V lost 3 bases to trimming and J lost 4 bases; unmatched junction nucleotides: 3. Germline-derived CDR1 and CDR2 are KGHSH and LQKENI. The CDR3 length is 15 residues. The CDR3 DNA reads TGTGCCAGCTCACCCGGACAGGGGAGCACCGGGGAGCTGTTTTTT. Protein product: CASSPGQGSTGELFF.

This sequence joins TRBV25-1 and TRBJ1-6, with a weak D call TRBD1 (5 bases). The germline V and J ends were trimmed by 3 bases and 14 bases, with 17 bases remaining between them. This CDR3 has 14 amino acids. Germline-derived CDR1 and CDR2 are MGHDK and SYGVNS. The CDR3 DNA sequence: TGTGCCAGCAGTGACCTGGAGGGGTTCAGGTCCCTCCACTTT. Protein product: CASSDLEGFRSLHF.

This clonotype occurred a few times. The V and J genes are TRBV19 and TRBJ2-1, with D tentatively TRBD2 (6 bases). Trimming pared 3 bases from V and 0 bases from J, leaving 9 bases between. Germline CDR1 is LNHDA and CDR2 is SQIVND (reference sequence). CDR3 length equals 15 residues. CDR3 in amino acids: CASSMGGISYNEQFF. CDR3 DNA: TGTGCCAGTAGTATGGGGGGAATCTCCTACAATGAGCAGTTCTTC.